A selection of T cell receptor beta chains follows, all from one sample in a study of blood T cell repertoires in COVID-19. Assay used: immunoSEQ multiplex PCR; TCRdb lists only in-frame clones, some missing. The sample consists of approximately 390,000 clones, around 87% of them appearing once. The sample consisted of peripheral blood. These receptors were collected from a young man with active or convalescent COVID-19. Each CDR3 is given with its conserved first and last residue. The D gene is left open where the match is weak. Some rows have no size entry. The others give once, few or many, or a class for an expanded clone.

CDR3 DNA: TGTGCCATCAGTGAGACAGGGGGCGGAACTAATGAAAAACTGTTTTTT
CDR3 protein: CAISETGGGTNEKLFF
D gene: TRBD1
V gene: TRBV10-3
J gene: TRBJ1-4
clone size: -

CDR3 DNA: TGTGCCAGCAGCTCAGGGGTGGATCAGCCCCAGCATTTT
CDR3 protein: CASSSGVDQPQHF
D gene: -
V gene: TRBV7-9
J gene: TRBJ1-5
clone size: -

CDR3 DNA: TGTGCCAGCAGCCGACAGGAGAACACCGGGGAGCTGTTTTTT
CDR3 protein: CASSRQENTGELFF
D gene: -
V gene: TRBV3-1/TRBV3-2
J gene: TRBJ2-2
clone size: -

CDR3 DNA: TGTGCCAGCAGCCAACAGGGGGATCTTTACGAGCAGTACTTC
CDR3 protein: CASSQQGDLYEQYF
D gene: TRBD1
V gene: TRBV27
J gene: TRBJ2-7
clone size: -

CDR3 DNA: TGTGCCAGCAGCTTAGGTGGGAGTGGCACAGATACGCAGTATTTT
CDR3 protein: CASSLGGSGTDTQYF
D gene: -
V gene: TRBV7-3
J gene: TRBJ2-3
clone size: -

CDR3 DNA: TGTGCCACCAGTAAGTCAGCCGGAGTACTTAACTATGGCTACACCTTC
CDR3 protein: CATSKSAGVLNYGYTF
D gene: -
V gene: TRBV24-1
J gene: TRBJ1-2
clone size: -

CDR3 DNA: TGTGCCAGCAGCTTAAACCAGGGGCCCTACGAGCAGTACTTC
CDR3 protein: CASSLNQGPYEQYF
D gene: -
V gene: TRBV7-2
J gene: TRBJ2-7
clone size: -

CDR3 DNA: TGTGCCAGCAGTTACGGGACAGGGAAAGAGACCCAGTACTTC
CDR3 protein: CASSYGTGKETQYF
D gene: TRBD1
V gene: TRBV6-6
J gene: TRBJ2-5
clone size: -

CDR3 DNA: TGCAGCGTAGGGACAGGCACAGATACGCAGTATTTT
CDR3 protein: CSVGTGTDTQYF
D gene: TRBD1
V gene: TRBV29-1
J gene: TRBJ2-3
clone size: -

CDR3 DNA: TGTGCCAGCAGCCTCGGGACTAGCGGGAAGTACCAAGAGACCCAGTACTTC
CDR3 protein: CASSLGTSGKYQETQYF
D gene: TRBD2
V gene: TRBV11-2
J gene: TRBJ2-5
clone size: -

CDR3 DNA: TGTGCCAGCAGCCAGGGACAGGCTTATGGCTACACCTTC
CDR3 protein: CASSQGQAYGYTF
D gene: TRBD1
V gene: TRBV5-4
J gene: TRBJ1-2
clone size: -

CDR3 DNA: TGTGCCAGCAGCTTAACACCGGGACATTACTATGGCTACACCTTC
CDR3 protein: CASSLTPGHYYGYTF
D gene: -
V gene: TRBV7-9
J gene: TRBJ1-2
clone size: -

CDR3 DNA: TGTGCCAGCAGCAAGGACAGGGGAAGCACAGATACGCAGTATTTT
CDR3 protein: CASSKDRGSTDTQYF
D gene: TRBD1
V gene: TRBV5-6
J gene: TRBJ2-3
clone size: -

CDR3 DNA: TGTGCCAGCAGCTTGGCCGGGGGGGCTAACAATCAGCCCCAGCATTTT
CDR3 protein: CASSLAGGANNQPQHF
D gene: -
V gene: TRBV5-5
J gene: TRBJ1-5
clone size: -

CDR3 DNA: TGTGCCAGCAGTGCTACAGTTTCCTCCTATAATTCACCCCTCCACTTT
CDR3 protein: CASSATVSSYNSPLHF
D gene: -
V gene: TRBV28
J gene: TRBJ1-6
clone size: -

CDR3 DNA: TGTGCCAGCCGCACCGGGACAGGGGTCCACGAGCAGTACTTC
CDR3 protein: CASRTGTGVHEQYF
D gene: TRBD1
V gene: TRBV2
J gene: TRBJ2-7
clone size: once

CDR3 DNA: TGTGCCAGCAGCGTAGCCCCAAGCACAGATACGCAGTATTTT
CDR3 protein: CASSVAPSTDTQYF
D gene: -
V gene: TRBV9
J gene: TRBJ2-3
clone size: -

CDR3 DNA: TGTGCCAGCACCCGGACAGAAGAAAGCTCCTACGAGCAGTACTTC
CDR3 protein: CASTRTEESSYEQYF
D gene: -
V gene: TRBV4-2
J gene: TRBJ2-7
clone size: -

CDR3 DNA: TGTGCCAGCAGCTTGGTTAGGGGAGGGGGTGATCAGCCCCAGCATTTT
CDR3 protein: CASSLVRGGGDQPQHF
D gene: -
V gene: TRBV5-6
J gene: TRBJ1-5
clone size: -

CDR3 DNA: TGTGCCAGCTCCCAGACGGGAACAGGGGGCTGGTACACTGAAGCTTTCTTT
CDR3 protein: CASSQTGTGGWYTEAFF
D gene: TRBD1
V gene: TRBV18
J gene: TRBJ1-1
clone size: -

CDR3 DNA: TGTGCCAGCAGTTCCGTTAAACAGGGGGCCCGGGAGACCCAGTACTTC
CDR3 protein: CASSSVKQGARETQYF
D gene: TRBD1
V gene: TRBV28
J gene: TRBJ2-5
clone size: -

CDR3 DNA: TGTGCCAGCTCAATTGCAGGCCTCCCTATCGACTATGGCTACACCTTC
CDR3 protein: CASSIAGLPIDYGYTF
D gene: -
V gene: TRBV18
J gene: TRBJ1-2
clone size: -

CDR3 DNA: TGCGCCAGCAGCTTTGGGACAAGCTATGGCTACACCTTC
CDR3 protein: CASSFGTSYGYTF
D gene: -
V gene: TRBV5-1
J gene: TRBJ1-2
clone size: -

CDR3 DNA: TGTGCCAGCAGCCCTCAGGTTACCTACGAGCAGTACTTC
CDR3 protein: CASSPQVTYEQYF
D gene: -
V gene: TRBV4-2
J gene: TRBJ2-7
clone size: -

CDR3 DNA: TGTGCCATCAGTGGAAAGGGGCCGGATGGCTACACCTTC
CDR3 protein: CAISGKGPDGYTF
D gene: -
V gene: TRBV10-3
J gene: TRBJ1-2
clone size: -

CDR3 DNA: TGTGCCAGCAGCTTAGTGGGGGGAGTGGAGCAGTACTTC
CDR3 protein: CASSLVGGVEQYF
D gene: -
V gene: TRBV7-8
J gene: TRBJ2-7
clone size: -

CDR3 DNA: TGCGCCAGCAGTAGACAGGGATCGAACACCGGGGAGCTGTTTTTT
CDR3 protein: CASSRQGSNTGELFF
D gene: TRBD1
V gene: TRBV4-1
J gene: TRBJ2-2
clone size: -

CDR3 DNA: TGTGCCAGCTCATCCCAGGGAGGGGCCGTAGATACGCAGTATTTT
CDR3 protein: CASSSQGGAVDTQYF
D gene: TRBD2
V gene: TRBV18
J gene: TRBJ2-3
clone size: -

CDR3 DNA: TGCAGTGCTAGTCCTTGGGAGCAGGCAGATACGCAGTATTTT
CDR3 protein: CSASPWEQADTQYF
D gene: -
V gene: TRBV20-1
J gene: TRBJ2-3
clone size: -

CDR3 DNA: TGTGCCAGCAGACCGGACAGCTCCTACAATGAGCAGTTCTTC
CDR3 protein: CASRPDSSYNEQFF
D gene: -
V gene: TRBV28
J gene: TRBJ2-1
clone size: once

CDR3 DNA: TGTGCCAGCAGTTCTCAGGGGTCCGGTGGAAACACCATATATTTT
CDR3 protein: CASSSQGSGGNTIYF
D gene: -
V gene: TRBV28
J gene: TRBJ1-3
clone size: -

CDR3 DNA: TGTGCCAGCAGCGTCGGCGGGGGGGACACAGATACGCAGTATTTT
CDR3 protein: CASSVGGGDTDTQYF
D gene: TRBD2
V gene: TRBV9
J gene: TRBJ2-3
clone size: -

CDR3 DNA: TGTGCCATCAGCGGGACTAGCCATCGTAGCGAGCAGTACTTC
CDR3 protein: CAISGTSHRSEQYF
D gene: TRBD2
V gene: TRBV10-3
J gene: TRBJ2-7
clone size: -

CDR3 DNA: TGTGCCAGCAGACACTCCAGACTCATGAACACTGAAGCTTTCTTT
CDR3 protein: CASRHSRLMNTEAFF
D gene: -
V gene: TRBV6-5
J gene: TRBJ1-1
clone size: once

CDR3 DNA: TGTGCCAGCAGTTTTAAGGGGGAAGGCTACACCTTC
CDR3 protein: CASSFKGEGYTF
D gene: -
V gene: TRBV28
J gene: TRBJ1-2
clone size: -

CDR3 DNA: TGTGCCACCAGCAGAGTCGGGGTGTCGAATTCACCCCTCCACTTT
CDR3 protein: CATSRVGVSNSPLHF
D gene: -
V gene: TRBV15
J gene: TRBJ1-6
clone size: -

CDR3 DNA: TGTGCCAGCAGCTTCGGGGAAGAGACCCAGTACTTC
CDR3 protein: CASSFGEETQYF
D gene: -
V gene: TRBV5-5
J gene: TRBJ2-5
clone size: -

CDR3 DNA: TGTGCCAGCAGCCCCGAGATGCAAGATACGCAGTATTTT
CDR3 protein: CASSPEMQDTQYF
D gene: -
V gene: TRBV28
J gene: TRBJ2-3
clone size: -

CDR3 DNA: TGTGCCAGCAGTGAAGCGGGGCGGGGTACTGAAGCTTTCTTT
CDR3 protein: CASSEAGRGTEAFF
D gene: -
V gene: TRBV6-1
J gene: TRBJ1-1
clone size: -

CDR3 DNA: TGTGCCAGCAGCCGGCCGGGACAGGGCCCGGAAAAACTGTTTTTT
CDR3 protein: CASSRPGQGPEKLFF
D gene: TRBD1
V gene: TRBV11-2
J gene: TRBJ1-4
clone size: -

CDR3 DNA: TGTGCCAGCAGCTTTGGCATAGCTAGGTATGGGGCCAACGTCCTGACTTTC
CDR3 protein: CASSFGIARYGANVLTF
D gene: -
V gene: TRBV5-6
J gene: TRBJ2-6
clone size: -

CDR3 DNA: TGTGCCAGCAGTTACCCCGCGACAGGGGACTATGGCTACACCTTC
CDR3 protein: CASSYPATGDYGYTF
D gene: TRBD1
V gene: TRBV6-2/TRBV6-3
J gene: TRBJ1-2
clone size: -

CDR3 DNA: TGTGCCAGCAGCCAAGATCGTCCCCCAGGGAATAATTCACCCCTCCACTTT
CDR3 protein: CASSQDRPPGNNSPLHF
D gene: -
V gene: TRBV3-1/TRBV3-2
J gene: TRBJ1-6
clone size: -

CDR3 DNA: TGTGCCAGCAGCCCACGCCCACAGGGTTTTGTCGCTGAAGCTTTCTTT
CDR3 protein: CASSPRPQGFVAEAFF
D gene: -
V gene: TRBV6-6
J gene: TRBJ1-1
clone size: once

CDR3 DNA: TGTGCCAGCAGTCTCGCCCTCACAAACACTGAAGCTTTCTTT
CDR3 protein: CASSLALTNTEAFF
D gene: -
V gene: TRBV28
J gene: TRBJ1-1
clone size: -

CDR3 DNA: TGTGCCAGCAGCCCACCGGGACTAGAAAACACCGGGGAGCTGTTTTTT
CDR3 protein: CASSPPGLENTGELFF
D gene: TRBD2
V gene: TRBV28
J gene: TRBJ2-2
clone size: -

CDR3 DNA: TGTGCCAGCAGCTCTACGACTAGTTTGAATGAGCAGTTCTTC
CDR3 protein: CASSSTTSLNEQFF
D gene: -
V gene: TRBV7-3
J gene: TRBJ2-1
clone size: -

CDR3 DNA: TGTGCCAGCAGTTACCTAGCGGGGGGGCCGTCCGGGGAGCTGTTTTTT
CDR3 protein: CASSYLAGGPSGELFF
D gene: TRBD2
V gene: TRBV6-2/TRBV6-3
J gene: TRBJ2-2
clone size: -

CDR3 DNA: TGTGCCAGCAGCACTACAGGCCTTGGTTCACCCCTCCACTTT
CDR3 protein: CASSTTGLGSPLHF
D gene: -
V gene: TRBV6-5
J gene: TRBJ1-6
clone size: -

CDR3 DNA: TGCGCCAGCAGCTTGACAGGGGTTGGAGAGACCCAGTACTTC
CDR3 protein: CASSLTGVGETQYF
D gene: TRBD1
V gene: TRBV5-1
J gene: TRBJ2-5
clone size: -

CDR3 DNA: TGTGCCAGCAGCTTAGGAAGCGGGGGCCGTCGCTCCTACAATGAGCAGTTCTTC
CDR3 protein: CASSLGSGGRRSYNEQFF
D gene: TRBD2
V gene: TRBV7-9
J gene: TRBJ2-1
clone size: -

CDR3 DNA: TGTGCCATAAAGCGTACGATTGGTTCGAGGGAGCTGTTTTTT
CDR3 protein: CAIKRTIGSRELFF
D gene: -
V gene: TRBV2
J gene: TRBJ2-2
clone size: -

CDR3 DNA: TGTGCCAGCAGGACGGGACAGGGCGCCCCGGGGTACGAGCAGTACTTC
CDR3 protein: CASRTGQGAPGYEQYF
D gene: TRBD1
V gene: TRBV2
J gene: TRBJ2-7
clone size: -

CDR3 DNA: TGTGCCAGCAGCCAAGACCGAGCGGGGGCCGCGGATACGCAGTATTTT
CDR3 protein: CASSQDRAGAADTQYF
D gene: TRBD2
V gene: TRBV3-1/TRBV3-2
J gene: TRBJ2-3
clone size: -

CDR3 DNA: TGTGCCACCAGCAGTAATCCAGGGCTGAACACTGAAGCTTTCTTT
CDR3 protein: CATSSNPGLNTEAFF
D gene: -
V gene: TRBV15
J gene: TRBJ1-1
clone size: -